This T cell receptor (beta chain) was recovered during a study of T cell responses to AZD1222 COVID-19 vaccine. Profiled with immunoSEQ multiplex PCR; TCRdb holds only in-frame clones, not every one. Here the sample spans 100,000 to 150,000 clones, roughly 93% being singletons. Findings of the study overall: Spike-specific TCRs gained breadth and depth after people received two AZD1222 doses. Seropositive at baseline were only a handful of AZD1222 recipients.

This CDR3 comprises 13 residues. Germline CDR1 reads ENHRY; CDR2 reads SYGVKD. Trimming removed 6 bases at V and 8 bases at J, with 16 bases between. The table lists this clone with a count of one. What it binds is unknown. J is TRBJ1-2 and V is TRBV10-3; no clear D gene. This TCR was recovered from an adult who received the AZD1222 COVID-19 vaccine. The input for sequencing was peripheral blood, taken 28 days after the second AZD1222 dose. The CDR3 spells CAIRQGPLRGYTF. CDR3 nucleotide sequence: TGTGCCATCAGACAAGGACCTCTAAGAGGCTACACCTTC.